The rows below give T cell receptor beta chains drawn from one sample of a study of CD8 T cells in ankylosing spondylitis. TCRdb ran MiXCR on the 5' RACE reads and lists one entry per CDR3 protein. The table shows 150,000 to 200,000 distinct CDR3 sequences, with over 10% occurring only once. The sample was blood, either unsorted or a sorted T cell fraction (not recorded which). The receptors shown here come from a female donor with ankylosing spondylitis or in good health (not recorded which). Each CDR3 is given with its conserved first and last residue. Each record gives: V gene, J gene, clone size, D gene, CDR3 DNA, CDR3 protein. D genes are given only for firm matches. Only some rows state a clone size, as once, few, many or a class for expanded clones.

>TRBV20-1|TRBJ2-1|many|.
TGCAGTGCATCTACTGCCTCCTACAATGAGCAGTTCTTC
CSASTASYNEQFF
>TRBV27|TRBJ2-7|many|.
TGTGCCAGCAGTCCACTACTCTTCTCCTACGAGCAGTACTTC
CASSPLLFSYEQYF
>TRBV28|TRBJ1-5|few|.
TGTGCCAGCAGGATGTCACAGGGAGGGTGGATTCGGCCCCAGCATTTT
CASRMSQGGWIRPQHF
>TRBV27|TRBJ2-1|.|.
TGTGCCAGCAGCCACGGCTCGTCCCGAGACGAGCAGTTCTTC
CASSHGSSRDEQFF
>TRBV29-1|TRBJ1-2|many|TRBD1
TGCAGCGTTGAACGTCAGGGGGGCGATGGCTACACCTTC
CSVERQGGDGYTF
>TRBV3-1|TRBJ1-2|many|.
TGTGCCAGCAGCCAAGATTGGAGGGGTATGAATGGCTACACCTTC
CASSQDWRGMNGYTF
>TRBV19|TRBJ2-2|many|TRBD2
TGTGCCAGTCGGACTAGCGGGACGACCGGGGAGCTGTTTTTT
CASRTSGTTGELFF
>TRBV24-1|TRBJ2-3|many|TRBD1
TGTGCCACCAGTGGTGGGGGACAGGGCCCGGATACGCAGTATTTT
CATSGGGQGPDTQYF
>TRBV18|TRBJ2-1|.|.
TGTGCCAGCTCACCCGCCTCCTACAATGAGCAGTTCTTC
CASSPASYNEQFF
>TRBV12-3/TRBV12-4|TRBJ1-1|many|.
TGTGCCAGCAGTTTTTACAGAAAGAACACTGAAGCTTTCTTT
CASSFYRKNTEAFF
>TRBV5-1|TRBJ2-2|many|.
TGCGCCAGCAGCTTGTCTACTACCACGAACACCGGGGAGCTGTTTTTT
CASSLSTTTNTGELFF